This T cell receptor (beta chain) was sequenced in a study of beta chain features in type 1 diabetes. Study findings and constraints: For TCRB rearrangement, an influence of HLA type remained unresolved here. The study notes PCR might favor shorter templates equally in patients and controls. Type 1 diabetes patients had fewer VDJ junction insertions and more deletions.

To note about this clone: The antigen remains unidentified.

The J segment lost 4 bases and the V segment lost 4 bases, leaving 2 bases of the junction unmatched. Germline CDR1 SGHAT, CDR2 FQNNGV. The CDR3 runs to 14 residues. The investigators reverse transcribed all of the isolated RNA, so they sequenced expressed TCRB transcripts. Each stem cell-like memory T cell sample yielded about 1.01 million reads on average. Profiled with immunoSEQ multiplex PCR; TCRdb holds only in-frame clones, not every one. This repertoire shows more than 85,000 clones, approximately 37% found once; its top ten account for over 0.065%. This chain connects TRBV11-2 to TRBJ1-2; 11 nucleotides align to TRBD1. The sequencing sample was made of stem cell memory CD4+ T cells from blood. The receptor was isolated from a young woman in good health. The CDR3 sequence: CASSWDRGVYGYTF. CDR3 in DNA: TGTGCCAGCAGCTGGGACAGGGGGGTCTATGGCTACACCTTC.